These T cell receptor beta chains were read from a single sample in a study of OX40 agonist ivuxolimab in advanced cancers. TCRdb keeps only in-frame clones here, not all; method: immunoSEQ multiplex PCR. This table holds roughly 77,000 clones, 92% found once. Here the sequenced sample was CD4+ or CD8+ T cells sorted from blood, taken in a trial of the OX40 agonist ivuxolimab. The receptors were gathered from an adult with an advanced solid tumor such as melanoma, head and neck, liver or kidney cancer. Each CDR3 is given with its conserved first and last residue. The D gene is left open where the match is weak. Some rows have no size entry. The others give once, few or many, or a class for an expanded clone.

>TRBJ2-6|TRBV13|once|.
CASSLGFGTRGSGANVLTF
TGTGCCAGCAGCTTGGGTTTTGGGACCAGGGGATCTGGGGCCAACGTCCTGACTTTC
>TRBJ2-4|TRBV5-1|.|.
CASSPRGGGERNIQYF
TGCGCCAGCAGCCCGAGGGGTGGGGGCGAGAGGAACATTCAGTACTTC
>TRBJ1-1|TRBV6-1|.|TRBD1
CASSRDRVSTEAFF
TGTGCCAGCAGCAGGGACAGGGTTAGCACTGAAGCTTTCTTT
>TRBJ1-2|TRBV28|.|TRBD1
CASSPRGGTGKYTF
TGTGCCAGCAGTCCGCGGGGAGGGACAGGGAAGTACACCTTC
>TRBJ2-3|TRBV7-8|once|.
CASSLMAETTDTQYF
TGTGCCAGCAGCTTAATGGCGGAAACCACAGATACGCAGTATTTT
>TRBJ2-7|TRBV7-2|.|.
CASRVRTSYEQYF
TGTGCCAGCAGAGTAAGGACTTCGTACGAGCAGTACTTC
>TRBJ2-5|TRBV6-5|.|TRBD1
CASTRGRTGQETQYF
TGTGCCAGCACCCGGGGCCGGACAGGCCAAGAGACCCAGTACTTC
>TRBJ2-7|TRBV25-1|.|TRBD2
CASSGPDIYEREDF
TGTGCCAGCAGTGGTCCTGACATCTACGAGCGGGAGGACTTC
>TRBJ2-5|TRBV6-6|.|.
CASSSSPSGQETQYF
TGTGCCAGCAGTTCTTCCCCGAGCGGACAAGAGACCCAGTACTTC
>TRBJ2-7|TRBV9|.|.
CASSVGVGYEQYF
TGTGCCAGCAGCGTAGGGGTGGGTTACGAGCAGTACTTC
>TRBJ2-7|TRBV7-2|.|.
CASSWGRGTYEQYF
TGTGCCAGCAGCTGGGGCAGAGGGACCTACGAGCAGTACTTC
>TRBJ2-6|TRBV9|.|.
CASSSAAGAANVLTF
TGTGCCAGCAGCTCGGCCGCGGGGGCGGCCAACGTCCTGACTTTC
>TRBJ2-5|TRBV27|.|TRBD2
CASSQTSGRLETQYF
TGTGCCAGCAGCCAGACTAGCGGGAGGCTGGAGACCCAGTACTTC
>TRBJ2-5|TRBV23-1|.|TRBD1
CASKGQNQETQYF
TGCGCCAGCAAGGGACAGAACCAAGAGACCCAGTACTTC
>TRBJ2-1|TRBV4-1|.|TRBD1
CASSQEESRGQGIYEQFF
TGCGCCAGCAGCCAGGAAGAGTCTCGGGGACAGGGCATCTATGAGCAGTTCTTC
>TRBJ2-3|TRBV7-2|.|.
CASGPYADTQYF
TGTGCCAGCGGCCCCTACGCAGATACGCAGTATTTT
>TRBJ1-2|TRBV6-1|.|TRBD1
CASSGIRQGGGYTF
TGTGCCAGCAGTGGAATAAGACAGGGCGGAGGCTACACCTTC
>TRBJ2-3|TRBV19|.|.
CASRFSTDTQYF
TGTGCCAGTAGGTTCAGCACAGATACGCAGTATTTT
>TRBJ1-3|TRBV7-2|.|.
CASSLVRSSGNTIYF
TGTGCCAGCAGCTTAGTTCGAAGCTCTGGAAACACCATATATTTT
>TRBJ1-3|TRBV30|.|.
CAWSRGAGNTIYF
TGTGCCTGGAGTCGCGGGGCCGGAAACACCATATATTTT
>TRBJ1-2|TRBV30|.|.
CAWSPGSAYGYTF
TGTGCCTGGAGTCCTGGCTCCGCGTATGGCTACACCTTC
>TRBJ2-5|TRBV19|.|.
CASSIDQETQYF
TGTGCCAGTAGTATTGACCAAGAGACCCAGTACTTC
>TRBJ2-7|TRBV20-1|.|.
CSATRGYEQYF
TGCAGTGCTACTCGTGGGTACGAGCAGTACTTC
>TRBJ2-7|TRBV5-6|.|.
CASSFTGGLQYF
TGTGCCAGCAGCTTTACCGGGGGTTTGCAGTACTTC
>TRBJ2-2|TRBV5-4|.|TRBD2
CASSLAGLAGGRTGELFF
TGTGCCAGCAGCTTGGCCGGACTAGCGGGAGGCCGAACCGGGGAGCTGTTTTTT
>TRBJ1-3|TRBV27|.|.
CASSFFTGPGSGNTIYF
TGTGCCAGCAGTTTCTTCACGGGGCCAGGCTCTGGAAACACCATATATTTT
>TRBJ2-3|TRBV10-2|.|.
CASEHSRGVVGSDTQYF
TGCGCCAGCGAGCACTCAAGGGGAGTAGTCGGGTCGGATACGCAGTATTTT
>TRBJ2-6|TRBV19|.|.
CASRDGSGANVLTF
TGTGCCAGTAGAGACGGCTCTGGGGCCAACGTCCTGACTTTC
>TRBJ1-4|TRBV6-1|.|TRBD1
CASSGRTGRHEKLFF
TGTGCCAGCAGTGGTCGGACAGGGAGGCATGAAAAACTGTTTTTT
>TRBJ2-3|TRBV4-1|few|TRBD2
CASSRFTSGTTDTQYF
TGCGCCAGCAGCCGCTTTACTAGCGGGACCACAGATACGCAGTATTTT
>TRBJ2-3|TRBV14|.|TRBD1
CASSPGQGLTDTQYF
TGTGCCAGCAGCCCGGGACAGGGGCTCACAGATACGCAGTATTTT